The 13 T cell receptor beta chains below all came from one sample that was sequenced in a study of human T cells and chemical hapten exposure. TCRdb used MiXCR to reprocess the RACE reads, holding one entry per CDR3 protein. The sample records about 380,000 distinct CDR3 sequences, 4% to 6% being singletons. The time point denotes: pre-sensitization, week 0. Treatment in this sample: therapeutic diphenylcyclopropenone sensitization with weekly scalp DPC. This specimen consisted of whole blood, obtained in connection with sensitization to the hapten diphenylcyclopropenone (DPC). These receptors originate from a woman between 45 and 65 years old with alopecia areata. Some clones in this sample may be carry-over from other donors' samples.

The chain uses TRBV19 and TRBJ2-2; 10 bases are shared with TRBD1. Trimming cost V 10 bases and J 4 bases; bases outside gene matches: 6. Germline V CDR1 and CDR2: LNHDA, SQIVND (reference sequence). This CDR3 is built from 14 residues. CDR3 sequence: CATPGTGATGELFF. The CDR3 coding sequence is TGTGCCACCCCCGGGACAGGGGCCACCGGGGAGCTGTTTTTT.

The rearrangement uses TRBV20-1 and TRBJ2-7; no firm D call. V lost 1 base and J lost 5, with 9 bases in between. From germline, CDR1 is DFQATT and CDR2 SNEGSKA (reference sequence). The CDR3 length is 12 residues. CDR3 sequence: CSARGQFNEQYF. The CDR3, as DNA: TGCAGTGCTAGAGGTCAGTTCAACGAGCAGTACTTC.

This clonotype was counted at least ten times. V and J are TRBV5-6 and TRBJ2-2; 9 bases map to TRBD1. The J segment lost 6 bases and the V segment lost 0 bases, leaving 6 bases of the junction unmatched. CDR1 SGHDT and CDR2 YYEEEE come from the germline V gene. This CDR3 contains 16 residues. Here the CDR3 reads CASSLEGQGRAGELFF. The DNA of the CDR3 is TGTGCCAGCAGCTTGGAGGGACAGGGAAGAGCCGGGGAGCTGTTTTTT. The whole variable domain, filled in from reference TRBV5-6 and TRBJ2-2, reads DAGVTQSPTHLIKTRGQQVTLRCSPKSGHDTVSWYQQALGQGPQFIFQYYEEEERQRGNFPDRFSGHQFPNYSSELNVNALLLGDSALYLCASSLEGQGRAGELFFGEGSRLTVL.

This clonotype was seen ten or more times. This chain links TRBV18 with TRBJ2-3, with 8 nucleotides matching TRBD1. Per the germline V gene, CDR1 is KGHSH and CDR2 is LQKENI. The CDR3 covers 14 residues. V dropped 6 bases and J dropped 4; count of bases not matched to a gene: 6. The CDR3 loop reads CASSRTGLSDTQYF. Written as DNA, the CDR3 is TGTGCCAGCTCCCGGACAGGGCTCTCAGATACGCAGTATTTT.

This clonotype was recorded many times. This chain joins TRBV7-9 and TRBJ2-7; no firm D call. V was clipped by 4 bases and J by 0 bases, with 13 bases between them. Germline assignment: CDR1 SEHNR and CDR2 FQNEAQ (reference sequence). The CDR3 covers 15 residues. CDR3 in amino acids: CASSSPGSNSYEQYF. The CDR3 DNA reads TGTGCCAGCAGCTCTCCCGGGTCCAACTCCTACGAGCAGTACTTC.

Many counts were recorded for this clonotype. CDR3 sequence reads: CASGWSYNEQFF. In DNA, the CDR3 is TGTGCCAGCGGCTGGTCCTACAATGAGCAGTTCTTC. The chain links TRBV2 to TRBJ2-1, with D hard to call. Trimming cost V 8 bases and J 1 base, with 6 bases left between them. The CDR3 loop spans 12 amino acids. Germline V CDR1 and CDR2: SNHLY, FYNNEI.

The CDR3 nucleotides read TGTGCCAGCAACTCGGTAGCGGGGGGCTCCACAGATACGCAGTATTTT. Protein: CASNSVAGGSTDTQYF. This chain connects TRBV2 to TRBJ2-3, with TRBD2 matching over 10 bases. Germline-derived CDR1 and CDR2 are SNHLY and FYNNEI. The CDR3 is 16 amino acids. Losses at the gene ends were 7 bases for V and 2 bases for J; bases not matched to a gene: 9.

This clonotype occurred many times. The chain has TRBV9 and TRBJ2-3; TRBD2 matches 8 bases. Per germline, CDR1 SGDLS and CDR2 YYNGEE. The V and J ends lost 4 bases and 2 bases, in that order; junction bases with no gene match: 15. The CDR3 consists of 18 residues. This chain's CDR3 is CASSSTGGRSLFTDTQYF. The CDR3, as DNA: TGTGCCAGCAGCTCTACGGGGGGGAGAAGTTTGTTCACAGATACGCAGTATTTT.

This clonotype was observed at least ten times. The chain uses TRBV12-3 or TRBV12-4 and TRBJ1-1; D perhaps matches TRBD1 (5 bases). The CDR3 consists of 13 residues. Between the trimmed V and J ends, which lost 8 bases and 4 bases, there was a span of 14 bases. CDR3: CASAGSRITEAFF. The CDR3 DNA reads as TGTGCCAGCGCAGGGTCGCGGATCACTGAAGCTTTCTTT.

This clonotype was counted a few times. V and J are TRBV7-2 and TRBJ2-7, with 8 bases that match TRBD2. V was pared by 1 base and J by 2 bases, with 4 bases of the junction left unmatched. CDR1 is SGHTA, CDR2 FQGNSA, per germline. The CDR3 loop spans 15 amino acids. The CDR3 sequence is CASSLEGTRAYEQYF. The DNA of the CDR3 is TGTGCCAGCAGCTTAGAAGGGACTAGAGCCTACGAGCAGTACTTC.

The V and J genes are TRBV20-1 and TRBJ1-1, with D tentatively TRBD1 (6 bases). The CDR3 consists of 13 residues. V dropped 3 bases and J dropped 2 bases, with 10 bases sitting between them. The germline gives CDR1 DFQATT, CDR2 SNEGSKA (reference sequence). The CDR3 loop is CSARGAGNTEAFF. The CDR3 DNA is TGCAGTGCTAGGGGGGCTGGAAACACTGAAGCTTTCTTT.

The V and J genes are TRBV6-5 and TRBJ1-3; D is undetermined. V lost 10 bases and J 0 bases, leaving 13 bases between the germline ends. The CDR3 length is 14 residues. Germline CDR1 and CDR2: MNHEY and SVGAGI. The CDR3 here is CATRPSLSGNTIYF. For the CDR3, the DNA is TGTGCCACGCGTCCCAGCCTCTCTGGAAACACCATATATTTT.

A few counts support this clonotype. V is TRBV6-6 and J is TRBJ2-3; possibly TRBD2 for D (6 bases). The CDR3 sequence is 13 residues long. Germline loops: CDR1 MNHNY, CDR2 SVGAGI (reference sequence). Trimming took off 8 bases at V and 0 bases at J, with 9 bases between the two ends. The CDR3 nucleotides are TGTGCCAGCGGCGGGATAAGCACAGATACGCAGTATTTT. This gives the protein CASGGISTDTQYF.